Shown below are 31 T cell receptor beta chains from a single sample sequenced in a study of cytomegalovirus exposure and HLA in healthy donors. Sequencing was performed with immunoSEQ multiplex PCR; in TCRdb, only in-frame clones are kept and a portion is missing. This repertoire shows about 220,000 clones, approximately 90% found once; its top ten account for about 1%. The sample comprised PBMCs. The origin of the receptors is a young woman in good health and CMV-seronegative.

J is TRBJ2-3 and V is TRBV5-1; 8 bases map to TRBD2. The length of the CDR3 is 15 residues. The junction had 4 bases not matched to a gene; V was cut back by 4 bases and J by 0 bases. Germline V gene sequence: CDR1 SGHRS, CDR2 YFSETQ. Written as DNA, the CDR3 is TGCGCCAGCAGCCTACTAGCGGCTAGCACAGATACGCAGTATTTT. Its protein product is CASSLLAASTDTQYF.

V is TRBV7-2 and J is TRBJ2-7; 11 nucleotides align to TRBD2. There are 19 residues in the CDR3. Germline loops: CDR1 SGHTA, CDR2 FQGNSA. V was clipped by 1 base and J by 3 bases; unmatched bases: 14. The chain's CDR3 is CASSLDPGLAVFPHYEQYF. CDR3 DNA sequence: TGTGCCAGCAGCTTAGACCCGGGACTAGCGGTGTTCCCCCACTACGAGCAGTACTTC. The full variable domain, completed using reference TRBV7-2 and TRBJ2-7, is GAGVSQSPSNKVTEKGKDVELRCDPISGHTALYWYRQSLGQGLEFLIYFQGNSAPDKSGLPSDRFSAERTGGSVSTLTIQRTQQEDSAVYLCASSLDPGLAVFPHYEQYFGPGTRLTVT.

This sequence joins TRBV7-9 and TRBJ2-7, with 13 positions matching TRBD2. CDR1 SEHNR and CDR2 FQNEAQ come from the germline V gene (reference sequence). This CDR3 region has 19 residues. With 4 bases clipped from V and 0 bases from J, the junction kept 12 bases outside the gene matches. CDR3 residues: CASSWDGTSGVRSSYEQYF. The CDR3 DNA follows: TGTGCCAGCAGCTGGGACGGGACTAGCGGGGTAAGAAGCTCCTACGAGCAGTACTTC.

The chain recombines TRBV6-4 with TRBJ2-3; a possible D gene is TRBD2 (6 bases). Trimming took 6 bases from V and 5 from J, leaving 9 bases between them. Looked up from germline, CDR1 is MRHNA and CDR2 is SNTAGT. The CDR3 consists of 12 residues. CDR3 loop: CASSLGGDTQYF. The DNA for the CDR3 is TGTGCCAGCAGCCTCGGGGGAGATACGCAGTATTTT.

V and J are TRBV9 and TRBJ2-1, with TRBD2 as a possible D gene (7 bases). The V end lost 6 bases, the J end lost 6 bases, and 16 bases lay between the germline ends. The CDR3 has 14 residues. The V gene's germline CDR1 is SGDLS and CDR2 YYNGEE. CDR3 region: CASTRSGGPNEQFF. The CDR3 DNA reads as TGTGCCAGCACCCGGTCGGGGGGCCCCAATGAGCAGTTCTTC.

The chain has TRBV30 and TRBJ1-6; 9 nucleotides agree with TRBD1. The CDR3 sequence is 13 residues long. Germline CDR1 GTSNPN, CDR2 SVGIG (reference sequence). V lost 3 bases to trimming and J lost 10 bases; unmatched junction nucleotides: 4. CDR3 nucleotide sequence: TGTGCCTGGAGCCGGGACAGGGACTCACCCCTCCACTTT. Amino acid sequence: CAWSRDRDSPLHF.

The rearrangement links TRBV19 to TRBJ2-1, with 8 bases identical to TRBD2. There are 19 residues in the CDR3. The germline gives CDR1 LNHDA, CDR2 SQIVND (reference sequence). Germline trimming cut 0 bases from V and 0 bases from J; bases unmatched to any gene: 10. This CDR3 is CASSIDTSGDRGSYNEQFF. The CDR3 nucleotides are TGTGCCAGTAGTATAGATACTAGCGGCGATAGAGGCTCCTACAATGAGCAGTTCTTC.

The chain carries TRBV5-8 and TRBJ2-1, with TRBD2 identical over 14 bases. The CDR3 consists of 15 residues. Germline trimming cut 4 bases from V and 8 bases from J; bases unmatched to any gene: 5. CDR1 SGHTS and CDR2 YDEGEE come from the germline V gene. The CDR3 nucleotides are TGTGCCAGCAGCCTGGGACTAGCGGGAGCTCATGAGCAGTTCTTC. Its translation: CASSLGLAGAHEQFF.

The rearrangement links TRBV11-2 to TRBJ2-3; unclear D gene. The CDR3 runs to 18 residues. V shed 2 bases and J shed 4 bases, with 22 bases lying between them. The germline V gene encodes CDR1 SGHAT and CDR2 FQNNGV. The CDR3 protein is CASSLSPGGVTIPDTQYF. Here the CDR3 DNA reads TGTGCCAGCAGCTTATCTCCTGGCGGAGTCACGATCCCAGATACGCAGTATTTT.

The chain is built from TRBV30 and TRBJ2-3; 7 nucleotides agree with TRBD2. This CDR3 region has 14 residues. With V trimmed by 2 bases and J by 1 base, 3 bases remained unmatched. Germline V lookup: CDR1 GTSNPN, CDR2 SVGIG (reference sequence). CDR3 sequence reads: CAWSSLAGTDTQYF. CDR3 DNA: TGTGCCTGGAGTAGCCTAGCGGGCACAGATACGCAGTATTTT. The entire variable domain, with the rest obtained from reference TRBV30 and TRBJ2-3, is as follows: SQTIHQWPATLVQPVGSPLSLECTVEGTSNPNLYWYRQAAGRGLQLLFYSVGIGQISSEVPQNLSASRPQDRQFILSSKKLLLSDSGFYLCAWSSLAGTDTQYFGPGTRLTVL.

The genes are TRBV2 and TRBJ2-3; 8 nucleotides align to TRBD2. V trimming: 6 bases; J trimming: 1 base; junction bases outside the gene matches: 3. The CDR3 consists of 14 residues. Per germline, CDR1 SNHLY and CDR2 FYNNEI. CDR3 loop: CASSVTSGTDTQYF. In DNA form, the CDR3 reads TGTGCCAGCAGCGTGACTAGCGGCACAGATACGCAGTATTTT.

The rearrangement uses TRBV5-1 and TRBJ2-7, with TRBD2 matching 9 bases. The germline V gene encodes CDR1 SGHRS and CDR2 YFSETQ. The ends lost 2 bases at V and 3 bases at J; junction bases unmatched: 6. CDR3 length: 15 residues. The CDR3 loop is CASSFGASGDYEQYF. Written as DNA, the CDR3 is TGCGCCAGCAGCTTTGGGGCTAGCGGGGACTACGAGCAGTACTTC.

This chain joins TRBV5-1 and TRBJ1-2, with D possibly being TRBD1 (6 bases). Trimming left V 3 bases short and J 4 bases short, with 13 bases between. Germline CDR1 is SGHRS and CDR2 is YFSETQ. The CDR3 has 14 residues. The CDR3 DNA is TGCGCCAGCAGCTCCCAACAGGGTAGCTATGGCTACACCTTC. Its translation: CASSSQQGSYGYTF.

The count of this clone is one. Sequence at one end of the junction differs from germline and may be a read error. J is TRBJ1-1 and V is TRBV6-5; 7 bases agree with TRBD1. The CDR3 has 16 residues. Germline lookup yields CDR1 MNHEY and CDR2 SVGAGI. The CDR3 here is CASSWETGSANAEAFF. In DNA form, the CDR3 reads TGTGCCAGCAGTTGGGAGACAGGGTCCGCGAACGCTGAAGCTTTCTTT.

The chain uses TRBV5-4 and TRBJ2-7; D is undetermined. This CDR3 region has 11 residues. CDR1 SGHNT and CDR2 YYREEE come from the germline V gene (reference sequence). Trimming removed 0 bases at V and 6 bases at J, with 4 bases between. CDR3 protein: CASSLASEQYF. As DNA, the CDR3 is TGTGCCAGCAGCTTGGCTTCCGAGCAGTACTTC.

The V call is TRBV6-8, the J call TRBJ2-7; TRBD1 matches 7 bases. The germline V gene has CDR1 MNHGY and CDR2 SAAAGT. This CDR3 is built from 16 residues. V trimming: 4 bases; J trimming: 2 bases; junction bases outside the gene matches: 11. CDR3 region: CASSFAPGQRTYEQYF. DNA of the CDR3: TGTGCCAGCAGTTTTGCCCCGGGACAGCGGACCTACGAGCAGTACTTC.

This chain joins TRBV12-5 and TRBJ2-7, with 8 bases fitting TRBD2. CDR1 and CDR2 (germline): LGHNT, FRNRAP. The V gene end was trimmed by 6 bases and the J gene end by 3 bases; junction bases not matched to a gene: 7. The CDR3 is 14 amino acids. The CDR3 loop reads CASGRSGTSYEQYF. DNA for the CDR3: TGTGCTAGTGGCCGCTCCGGGACTAGCTACGAGCAGTACTTC.

This clone has just one count. The chain recombines TRBV30 with TRBJ2-1; TRBD1 is a possible D gene (5 bases). Germline V gene lookup returns CDR1 GTSNPN and CDR2 SVGIG (reference sequence). Trimming pared 4 bases from V and 1 base from J, leaving 11 bases between. There are 14 residues in the CDR3. CDR3 DNA sequence: TGTGCCTGGATTCAGGGATTTTCCTACAATGAGCAGTTCTTC. Translated: CAWIQGFSYNEQFF.

CDR3 loop: CASSRTGGTEAFF. Written as DNA, the CDR3 is TGTGCCAGCAGCCGAACAGGGGGCACTGAAGCTTTCTTT. This rearrangement joins TRBV9 to TRBJ1-1, with 8 bases aligning to TRBD1. The CDR3 extends over 13 amino acids. V dropped 4 bases and J dropped 4; count of bases not matched to a gene: 3. Germline V lookup: CDR1 SGDLS, CDR2 YYNGEE. The full variable domain, rest sourced from reference TRBV9 and TRBJ1-1, is DSGVTQTPKHLITATGQRVTLRCSPRSGDLSVYWYQQSLDQGLQFLIQYYNGEERAKGNILERFSAQQFPDLHSELNLSSLELGDSALYFCASSRTGGTEAFFGQGTRLTVV.

This chain connects TRBV30 to TRBJ2-3, with D possibly being TRBD1 (6 bases). V gave up 3 bases and J gave up 0 bases, with 7 bases separating them. The CDR3 spans 13 residues. CDR1 is GTSNPN, CDR2 SVGIG, per germline (reference sequence). Here the CDR3 DNA reads TGTGCCTGGAGCCAGGGGAGCACAGATACGCAGTATTTT. It translates to CAWSQGSTDTQYF.

The CDR3 sequence is CASSPSGRGTFYGYTF. CDR3 DNA sequence: TGTGCCAGCAGTCCGTCGGGGAGGGGGACCTTCTATGGCTACACCTTC. The rearrangement joins TRBV28 to TRBJ1-2; the D gene is possibly TRBD1 (6 bases). Between the trimmed V and J ends, which lost 5 bases and 4 bases, there was a span of 20 bases. This CDR3 contains 16 residues. CDR1 is MDHEN and CDR2 is SYDVKM in the germline V gene.

The chain combines TRBV19 with TRBJ1-2; 8 nucleotides agree with TRBD1. The CDR3 runs 14 residues. Germline V gene sequence: CDR1 LNHDA, CDR2 SQIVND (reference sequence). V lost 2 bases to trimming and J lost 4 bases; unmatched junction nucleotides: 3. The DNA of the CDR3 is TGTGCCAGTAGTATATTGGGACAGGCCTATGGCTACACCTTC. Amino acids: CASSILGQAYGYTF.

This clone was recorded once. This chain links TRBV2 with TRBJ2-1, with 8 bases matching TRBD2. The CDR3 extends over 14 amino acids. Per germline, CDR1 SNHLY and CDR2 FYNNEI. V trimming: 11 bases; J trimming: 4 bases; junction bases outside the gene matches: 10. CDR3 in amino acids: CACMSTSGYNEQFF. The CDR3 nucleotides are TGTGCCTGCATGAGCACTAGCGGTTACAATGAGCAGTTCTTC.

The chain links TRBV27 to TRBJ2-2; D gene unclear. CDR3 length: 14 residues. V lost 7 bases, J lost 6 bases, and 15 bases lay in between. Germline CDR1 is MNHEY and CDR2 is SMNVEV (reference sequence). CDR3 protein: CASTASLWSGELFF. CDR3 sequence (DNA): TGTGCCAGCACCGCCAGTTTGTGGTCCGGGGAGCTGTTTTTT.

The genes are TRBV5-4 and TRBJ2-5; D is unclear. V lost 4 bases to trimming and J lost 3 bases, with 13 bases between them. Germline-derived CDR1 and CDR2 are SGHNT and YYREEE (reference sequence). The CDR3 extends over 14 amino acids. CDR3 sequence (DNA): TGTGCCAGCAGCCCGCGTAGGAGAAAAGAGACCCAGTACTTC. Its translation is CASSPRRRKETQYF. Complete variable domain (other parts from reference TRBV5-4 and TRBJ2-5): ETGVTQSPTHLIKTRGQQVTLRCSSQSGHNTVSWYQQALGQGPQFIFQYYREEENGRGNFPPRFSGLQFPNYSSELNVNALELDDSALYLCASSPRRRKETQYFGPGTRLLVL.

This rearrangement joins TRBV7-6 to TRBJ2-7; weak D call: TRBD1 (5 bases). The CDR3 is 15 amino acids. The V end was cut by 5 bases, the J end by 0 bases, with 14 bases between. Germline values: CDR1 SGHVS, CDR2 FNYEAQ. CDR3: CASSLQGPSSYEQYF. CDR3 coding DNA: TGTGCCAGCAGCCTTCAGGGTCCCAGCTCCTACGAGCAGTACTTC.

The rearrangement links TRBV6-5 to TRBJ2-1; 12 bases line up with TRBD2. The CDR3 is 15 amino acids. The germline V gene has CDR1 MNHEY and CDR2 SVGAGI. V lost 5 bases, J lost 8 bases, and 7 bases stayed unmatched. The CDR3 protein is CASSPRTSGDYEQFF. The CDR3 DNA is TGTGCCAGCAGTCCGAGGACTAGCGGGGATTATGAGCAGTTCTTC.

This chain uses TRBV9 with TRBJ2-3; D is uncertain. V lost 6 bases and J 2 bases, leaving 4 bases between the germline ends. CDR3 size: 11 residues. Per the germline V gene, CDR1 is SGDLS and CDR2 is YYNGEE. The DNA for the CDR3 is TGTGCCAGCACCTTCACAGATACGCAGTATTTT. It is translated as CASTFTDTQYF. Supplemented by reference TRBV9 and TRBJ2-3, the full variable domain reads DSGVTQTPKHLITATGQRVTLRCSPRSGDLSVYWYQQSLDQGLQFLIQYYNGEERAKGNILERFSAQQFPDLHSELNLSSLELGDSALYFCASTFTDTQYFGPGTRLTVL.

The gene calls are TRBV28 and TRBJ2-1, with 8 positions matching TRBD2. CDR1 and CDR2 from the germline V gene are MDHEN and SYDVKM. This CDR3 is built from 15 residues. With V trimmed by 2 bases and J by 5 bases, 5 bases remained unmatched. CDR3 nucleotide sequence: TGTGCCAGCAGTTTACCCAGCGGGAGCCACAATGAGCAGTTCTTC. This codes for CASSLPSGSHNEQFF.

The chain couples TRBV7-9 to TRBJ2-1; tentative D call: TRBD2 (6 bases). The V end lost 11 bases, the J end lost 7 bases, and 27 bases lay between the germline ends. This CDR3 is built from 16 residues. The germline CDR1 and CDR2 sequences are SEHNR and FQNEAQ (reference sequence). The CDR3: CAGRRDLRSDKNEQFF. CDR3 DNA: TGTGCCGGAAGGAGGGATCTCAGGTCGGATAAAAATGAGCAGTTCTTC.

The chain has TRBV5-6 and TRBJ1-5; 7 positions agree with TRBD1. This CDR3 spans 16 amino acids. V dropped 1 base and J dropped 0; count of bases not matched to a gene: 4. Per the germline V gene, CDR1 is SGHDT and CDR2 is YYEEEE. The CDR3 DNA reads TGTGCCAGCAGCTTGAGGGGGCGGTTTAGCAATCAGCCCCAGCATTTT. Its protein product is CASSLRGRFSNQPQHF.